The next 13 T cell receptor beta chains were all read from a single sample in a study of pediatric ulcerative colitis. The rectum was sampled with one to two pinch biopsies at colonoscopy. The assay was immunoSEQ multiplex PCR, and TCRdb's table has in-frame clones only and misses some. The sample has approximately 38,000 clones, 60% to 75% seen once. Material for sequencing was gut tissue. These receptors were collected from a boy younger than 18 with severe ulcerative colitis.

As DNA, the CDR3 is TGCGCCAGCAGCTCCCCGCCCCTGGAGGAGACCCAGTACTTC. It specifies CASSSPPLEETQYF. V and J are TRBV5-1 and TRBJ2-5; D is uncertain. V lost 3 bases, J lost 5 bases, and 14 bases lay in between. Germline lookup yields CDR1 SGHRS and CDR2 YFSETQ. This CDR3 is 14 amino acids long.

The gene calls are TRBV4-2 and TRBJ1-1, with 11 bases that match TRBD1. There are 15 residues in the CDR3. Germline-derived CDR1 and CDR2 are LGHNA and YNFKEQ. Trimming took 4 bases from V and 5 from J; bases not matched to a gene: 6. The CDR3 loop reads CASSLGTGGRTEAFF. The CDR3 coding sequence is TGTGCCAGCAGCCTCGGGACAGGGGGGCGTACTGAAGCTTTCTTT.

CDR3 sequence (DNA): TGTGCCAGCAGCCTGGGACCGCCAACCTACGAGCAGTACTTC. This gives the protein CASSLGPPTYEQYF. V and J are TRBV25-1 and TRBJ2-7; the D gene could be TRBD1 or TRBD2 (5 bases each). Trimming took 6 bases from V and 2 from J, leaving 14 bases between them. Germline V gene data show CDR1 as MGHDK and CDR2 as SYGVNS. This CDR3 is 14 amino acids long.

The V gene is TRBV2, the J gene TRBJ1-5; 7 nucleotides align to TRBD1. J was trimmed by 3 bases and V by 6 bases; bases with no gene match: 5. This CDR3 is 14 amino acids long. The germline gives CDR1 SNHLY, CDR2 FYNNEI. CDR3 residues: CASRGDSDNQPQHF. The CDR3 coding sequence is TGTGCCAGCAGGGGGGACAGCGACAATCAGCCCCAGCATTTT.

The chain uses TRBV28 and TRBJ1-6; D perhaps matches TRBD1 (5 bases). Germline V gene sequence: CDR1 MDHEN, CDR2 SYDVKM. The CDR3 is 19 amino acids. The V end was cut by 5 bases, the J end by 0 bases, with 20 bases between. The CDR3 nucleotides read TGTGCCAGCAGTGATACGGGACGGGCGCCAAGCTCCTATAATTCACCCCTCCACTTT. As protein: CASSDTGRAPSSYNSPLHF.

This clone appeared a few times. The chain couples TRBV19 to TRBJ1-5, with TRBD1 matching over 10 bases. Germline CDR1 reads LNHDA; CDR2 reads SQIVND (reference sequence). The CDR3 sequence is 16 residues long. V gave up 6 bases and J gave up 4 bases; unmatched junction bases: 9. CDR3 sequence (DNA): TGTGCCAGTAGCAGGGGACCGGGACAGGGGAATCAGCCCCAGCATTTT. Encoded protein: CASSRGPGQGNQPQHF. Supplemented by reference TRBV19 and TRBJ1-5, the full variable domain reads DGGITQSPKYLFRKEGQNVTLSCEQNLNHDAMYWYRQDPGQGLRLIYYSQIVNDFQKGDIAEGYSVSREKKESFPLTVTSAQKNPTAFYLCASSRGPGQGNQPQHFGDGTRLSIL.

The rearrangement uses TRBV30 and TRBJ1-1, with D uncertain. V dropped 3 bases and J dropped 8 bases, with 10 bases sitting between them. There are 11 residues in the CDR3. The germline gives CDR1 GTSNPN, CDR2 SVGIG (reference sequence). CDR3 region: CAWSPIMEAFF. The CDR3 nucleotides are TGTGCCTGGAGCCCTATAATGGAAGCTTTCTTT.

This clone turned up a few times. The sample carries other DNA sequences with the same CDR3. The V call is TRBV5-4, the J call TRBJ1-5, with D maybe TRBD1 (5 bases). Germline lookup yields CDR1 SGHNT and CDR2 YYREEE (reference sequence). This CDR3 spans 14 amino acids. Between the trimmed V and J ends, which lost 0 bases and 5 bases, there was a span of 9 bases. CDR3 residues: CASSLDGGDQPQHF. CDR3 sequence (DNA): TGTGCCAGCAGCTTGGACGGGGGGGATCAGCCCCAGCATTTT.

This sequence joins TRBV10-3 and TRBJ1-2, with TRBD1 identical over 7 bases. This CDR3 is built from 16 residues. Germline CDR1 is ENHRY and CDR2 is SYGVKD. V trimming: 4 bases; J trimming: 1 base; junction bases outside the gene matches: 9. The CDR3 sequence is CAISATPTGVNYGYTF. The DNA of the CDR3 is TGTGCCATCAGTGCAACCCCCACAGGGGTTAACTATGGCTACACCTTC.

The V and J genes are TRBV10-3 and TRBJ2-3; 9 bases agree with TRBD2. V shed 3 bases and J 4 bases; nucleotides not matched to a gene: 8. Germline lookup yields CDR1 ENHRY and CDR2 SYGVKD. The CDR3 is 16 residues long. The CDR3, as DNA: TGTGCCATCAGTGACGGACTAGCGTCTGTCGCAGATACGCAGTATTTT. Its protein is CAISDGLASVADTQYF.

This clone was recorded a few times. CDR3 nucleotides: TGTGCCAGCAGCTTATCTAGTGGGGGATACGAGCAGTACTTC. Protein product: CASSLSSGGYEQYF. V usage is TRBV11-2 and J usage is TRBJ2-7; D possibly uses TRBD1 or TRBD2 (5 bases each). Trimming left V 2 bases short and J 4 bases short, with 12 bases between. This CDR3 spans 14 amino acids. Per germline, CDR1 SGHAT and CDR2 FQNNGV.

The rearrangement links TRBV20-1 to TRBJ2-3, with a weak D call TRBD2 (6 bases). Germline CDR1 is DFQATT and CDR2 is SNEGSKA (reference sequence). V dropped 1 base and J dropped 14 bases, with 10 bases sitting between them. The CDR3 has 10 residues. CDR3 sequence reads: CSARVEGLYF. The CDR3 DNA reads TGCAGTGCTAGAGTAGAGGGACTGTATTTT.

The sample holds one count of this clone. The chain links TRBV28 to TRBJ2-1, with D tentatively TRBD1 or TRBD2 (5 bases each). The germline CDR1 and CDR2 sequences are MDHEN and SYDVKM. This CDR3 has 12 residues. V lost 7 bases to trimming and J lost 16 bases, with 20 bases between them. Here the CDR3 reads CASTYRSGVGFF. The CDR3 DNA sequence: TGTGCCAGCACCTACAGGTCCGGGGTTGGCTTCTTC.